Sequencing of this T cell receptor beta chain was carried out in a study of T-cell memory formation after mild COVID-19. Amplification by 5'RACE using constant-segment primers produced TCR alpha and TCR beta cDNA libraries that carried sample barcodes and UMIs. Each CDR3 protein gets one entry after TCRdb re-called the 5' RACE reads with MiXCR. Among under 350,000 distinct CDR3 sequences listed, around 15% were seen once. Germline CDR1 MNHEY, CDR2 SMNVEV (reference sequence). This CDR3 comprises 13 residues. Trimming pared 6 bases from V and 4 bases from J, leaving 12 bases between. The gene calls are TRBV27 and TRBJ1-2, with D perhaps TRBD1 (5 bases). This sequence was found in a young man who had mild COVID-19 (a few samples of this study predate the infection). Cell type and time point are not known. Specimen: PBMCs or a T cell subset sorted from them (not recorded which). CDR3 in amino acids: CASSRRGTYGYTF. In DNA, the CDR3 is TGTGCCAGCAGCCGACGGGGCACCTATGGCTACACCTTC.